This TCR beta chain was sequenced during a study of PD-1 blockade in classical Hodgkin lymphoma. Comments on this clone: Its specificity is not known.

Whole-study results and caveats: The baseline diversity of complete responders showed similarity to that of newly diagnosed patients.

After autologous stem cell transplantation all patients relapsed, and prior brentuximab vedotin exposure differed between cohorts. Profiled with immunoSEQ multiplex PCR; TCRdb holds only in-frame clones, not every one. The table has 9,500 to 10,000 clones, 92% seen once. Germline CDR1 is SQVTM and CDR2 is ANQGSEA. V dropped 3 bases and J dropped 8 bases, with 7 bases sitting between them. The CDR3 contains 10 residues. This TCR was recovered from a human donor with classical Hodgkin lymphoma. The specimen was peripheral blood mononuclear cells (PBMCs), collected at baseline. The chain recombines TRBV29-1 with TRBJ1-2; tentative D call: TRBD1 (5 bases). The CDR3, as DNA: TGCAGCGTTGACGGGGACGGCTACACCTTC. Protein: CSVDGDGYTF.